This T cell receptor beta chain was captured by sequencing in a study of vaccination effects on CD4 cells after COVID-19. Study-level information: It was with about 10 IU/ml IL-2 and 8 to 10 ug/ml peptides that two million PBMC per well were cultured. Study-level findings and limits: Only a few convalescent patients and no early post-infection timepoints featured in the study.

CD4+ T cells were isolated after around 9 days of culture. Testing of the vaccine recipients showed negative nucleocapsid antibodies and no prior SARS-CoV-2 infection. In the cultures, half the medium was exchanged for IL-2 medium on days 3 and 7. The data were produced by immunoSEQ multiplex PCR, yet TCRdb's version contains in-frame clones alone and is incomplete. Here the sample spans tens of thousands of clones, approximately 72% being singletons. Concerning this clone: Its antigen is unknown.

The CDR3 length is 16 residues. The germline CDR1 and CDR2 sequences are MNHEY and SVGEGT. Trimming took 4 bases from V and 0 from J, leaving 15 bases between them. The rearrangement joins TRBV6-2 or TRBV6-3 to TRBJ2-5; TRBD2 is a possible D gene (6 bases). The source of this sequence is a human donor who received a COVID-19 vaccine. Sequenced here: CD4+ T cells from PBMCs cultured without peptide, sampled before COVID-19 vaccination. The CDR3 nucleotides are TGTGCCAGCAGTTCCATGACTAGGACGGACCAAGAGACCCAGTACTTC. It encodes CASSSMTRTDQETQYF.